This TCR beta chain derives from a study of OX40 agonist ivuxolimab in advanced cancers. Study-wide background: Subjects had a mean age of roughly 57 years, with a range of roughly 20 to 79; around 83% were male. Two patients with cutaneous melanoma and one with hepatocellular carcinoma, three in total, showed partial responses. Findings of the study overall: Mean expanded clone counts were higher in CD8+ than CD4+ T cells. Those patients achieving a partial response at 0.1-3.0 mg/kg showed among the lowest clonal expansion.

The V and J ends lost 1 base and 4 bases, in that order; junction bases with no gene match: 4. The CDR3 has 14 amino acids. The V gene's germline CDR1 is MDHEN and CDR2 SYDVKM. The repertoire was sequenced with immunoSEQ multiplex PCR; TCRdb's copy has only in-frame clones and lacks some. This sample has fewer than 80,000 clones, with 89% found just once. This clone has just one count. What it recognizes is unknown. The chain joins TRBV28 to TRBJ2-7; 7 nucleotides align to TRBD1. The specimen comprised CD4+ or CD8+ T cells sorted from blood, sampled in a trial of the OX40 agonist ivuxolimab. The receptor comes from an adult with an advanced solid tumor such as melanoma, head and neck, liver or kidney cancer. The CDR3 here is CASSLSPGGYEQYF. The CDR3 DNA reads TGTGCCAGCAGTTTATCTCCAGGGGGTTACGAGCAGTACTTC.